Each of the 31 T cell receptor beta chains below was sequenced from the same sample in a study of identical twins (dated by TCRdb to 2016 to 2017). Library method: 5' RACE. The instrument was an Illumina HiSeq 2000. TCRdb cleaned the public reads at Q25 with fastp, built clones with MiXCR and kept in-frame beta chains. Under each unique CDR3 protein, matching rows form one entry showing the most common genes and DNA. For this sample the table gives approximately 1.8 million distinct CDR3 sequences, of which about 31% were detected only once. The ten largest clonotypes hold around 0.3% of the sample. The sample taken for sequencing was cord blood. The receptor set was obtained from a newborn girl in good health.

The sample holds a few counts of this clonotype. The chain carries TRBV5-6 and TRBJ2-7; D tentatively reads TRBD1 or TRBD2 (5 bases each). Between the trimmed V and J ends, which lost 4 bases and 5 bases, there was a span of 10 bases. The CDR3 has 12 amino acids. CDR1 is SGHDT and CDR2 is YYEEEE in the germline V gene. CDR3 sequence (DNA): TGTGCCAGCAGCGTGCAGGGAGACGAGCAGTACTTC. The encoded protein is CASSVQGDEQYF.

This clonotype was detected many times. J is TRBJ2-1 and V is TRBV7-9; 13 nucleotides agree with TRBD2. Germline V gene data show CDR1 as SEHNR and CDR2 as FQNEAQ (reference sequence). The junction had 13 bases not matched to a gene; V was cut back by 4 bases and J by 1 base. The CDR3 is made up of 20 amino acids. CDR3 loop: CASSYQKGTSGIQSYNEQFF. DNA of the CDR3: TGTGCCAGCAGCTACCAGAAGGGGACTAGCGGGATTCAGTCCTACAATGAGCAGTTCTTC. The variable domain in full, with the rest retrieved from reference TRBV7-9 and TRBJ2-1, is DTGVSQNPRHKITKRGQNVTFRCDPISEHNRLYWYRQTLGQGPEFLTYFQNEAQLEKSRLLSDRFSAERPKGSFSTLEIQRTEQGDSAMYLCASSYQKGTSGIQSYNEQFFGPGTRLTVL.

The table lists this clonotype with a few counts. CDR3 sequence (DNA): TGTGCCAGCAGTCGTGACAGGCATAGCAATCAGCCCCAGCATTTT. Its translation: CASSRDRHSNQPQHF. The V and J genes are TRBV2 and TRBJ1-5; TRBD1 is a possible D gene (6 bases). The V end lost 5 bases, the J end lost 0 bases, and 11 bases lay between the germline ends. The CDR3 extends over 15 amino acids. Germline lookup yields CDR1 SNHLY and CDR2 FYNNEI.

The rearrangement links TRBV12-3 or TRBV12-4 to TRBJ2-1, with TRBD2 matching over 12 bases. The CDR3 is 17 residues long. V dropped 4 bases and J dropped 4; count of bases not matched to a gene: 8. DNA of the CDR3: TGTGCCAGCAGTTCACTAGCGGGGGGCTCTGGGTACAATGAGCAGTTCTTC. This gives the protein CASSSLAGGSGYNEQFF.

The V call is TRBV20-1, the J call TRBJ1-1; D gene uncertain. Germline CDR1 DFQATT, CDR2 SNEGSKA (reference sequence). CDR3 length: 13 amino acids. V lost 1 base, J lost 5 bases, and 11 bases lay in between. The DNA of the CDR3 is TGCAGTGCTAGAGTTTACCGGGGAACTGAAGCTTTCTTT. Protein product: CSARVYRGTEAFF.

The CDR3 spells CASTLRRGNYGYTF. The CDR3 DNA reads TGTGCCAGCACCCTTAGAAGGGGGAACTATGGCTACACCTTC. V gene TRBV6-1 combines with J gene TRBJ1-2, with D possibly being TRBD1 (6 bases). Per germline, CDR1 MNHNS and CDR2 SASEGT. The germline V and J ends were trimmed by 7 bases and 2 bases, with 14 bases remaining between them. The CDR3 is made up of 14 amino acids.

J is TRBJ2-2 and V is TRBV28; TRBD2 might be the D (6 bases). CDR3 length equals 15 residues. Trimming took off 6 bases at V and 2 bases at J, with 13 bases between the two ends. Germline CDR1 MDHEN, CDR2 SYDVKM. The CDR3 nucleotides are TGTGCCAGCAGGCTCGGACTACTTAACACCGGGGAGCTGTTTTTT. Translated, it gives CASRLGLLNTGELFF.

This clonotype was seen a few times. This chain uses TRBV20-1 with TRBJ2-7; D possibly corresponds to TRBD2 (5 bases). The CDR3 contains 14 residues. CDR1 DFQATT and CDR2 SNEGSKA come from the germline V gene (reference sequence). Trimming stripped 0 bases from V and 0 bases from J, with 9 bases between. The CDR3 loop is CSAREVGSSYEQYF. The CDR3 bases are TGCAGTGCTAGAGAGGTGGGGAGCTCCTACGAGCAGTACTTC.

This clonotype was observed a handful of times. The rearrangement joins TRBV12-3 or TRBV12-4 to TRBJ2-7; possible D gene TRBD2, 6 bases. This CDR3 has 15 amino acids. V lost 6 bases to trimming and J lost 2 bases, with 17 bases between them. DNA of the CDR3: TGTGCCAGCAGCTCCTTGGGGGAGGAGGCCTACGAGCAGTACTTC. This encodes CASSSLGEEAYEQYF.

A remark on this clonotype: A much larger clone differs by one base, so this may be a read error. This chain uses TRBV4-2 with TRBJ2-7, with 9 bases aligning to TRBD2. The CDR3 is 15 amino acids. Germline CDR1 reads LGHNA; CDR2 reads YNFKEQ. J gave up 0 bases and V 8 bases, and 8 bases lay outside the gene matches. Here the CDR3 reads CASGASGIASYEQYF. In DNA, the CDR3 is TGTGCCAGCGGGGCTAGCGGGATCGCCTCCTACGAGCAGTACTTC.

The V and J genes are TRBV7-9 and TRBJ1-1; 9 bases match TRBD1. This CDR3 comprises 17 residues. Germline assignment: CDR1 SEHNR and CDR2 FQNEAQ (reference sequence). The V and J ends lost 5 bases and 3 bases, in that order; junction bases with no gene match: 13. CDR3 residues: CASSPPPGTGLYTEAFF. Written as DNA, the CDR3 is TGTGCCAGCAGCCCCCCTCCCGGGACAGGGCTCTACACTGAAGCTTTCTTT. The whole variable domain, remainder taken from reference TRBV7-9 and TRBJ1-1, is DTGVSQNPRHKITKRGQNVTFRCDPISEHNRLYWYRQTLGQGPEFLTYFQNEAQLEKSRLLSDRFSAERPKGSFSTLEIQRTEQGDSAMYLCASSPPPGTGLYTEAFFGQGTRLTVV.

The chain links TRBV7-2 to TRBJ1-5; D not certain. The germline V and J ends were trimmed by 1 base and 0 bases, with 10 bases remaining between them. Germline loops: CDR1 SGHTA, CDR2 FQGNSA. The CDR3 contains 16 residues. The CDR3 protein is CASSLEAGISNQPQHF. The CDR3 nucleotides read TGTGCCAGCAGCTTAGAGGCAGGCATTAGCAATCAGCCCCAGCATTTT.

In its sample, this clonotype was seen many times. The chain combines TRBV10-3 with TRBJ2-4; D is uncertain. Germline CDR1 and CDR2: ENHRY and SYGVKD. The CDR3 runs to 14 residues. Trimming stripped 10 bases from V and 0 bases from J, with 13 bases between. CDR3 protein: CATEGELAKNIQYF. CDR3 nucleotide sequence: TGTGCCACCGAAGGAGAACTAGCCAAAAACATTCAGTACTTC.

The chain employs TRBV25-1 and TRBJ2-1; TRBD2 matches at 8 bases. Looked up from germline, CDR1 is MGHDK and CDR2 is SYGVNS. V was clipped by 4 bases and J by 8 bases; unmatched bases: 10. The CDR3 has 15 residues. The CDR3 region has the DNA TGTGCCAGCAGTGTAAAACGCGGGGGGTACGATGAGCAGTTCTTC. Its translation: CASSVKRGGYDEQFF.

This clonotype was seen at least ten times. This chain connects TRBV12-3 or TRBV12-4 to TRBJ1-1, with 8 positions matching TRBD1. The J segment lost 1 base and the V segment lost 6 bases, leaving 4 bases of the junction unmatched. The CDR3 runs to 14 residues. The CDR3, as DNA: TGTGCCAGCAGCCCCGGGACAGGGAACACTGAAGCTTTCTTT. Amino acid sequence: CASSPGTGNTEAFF.

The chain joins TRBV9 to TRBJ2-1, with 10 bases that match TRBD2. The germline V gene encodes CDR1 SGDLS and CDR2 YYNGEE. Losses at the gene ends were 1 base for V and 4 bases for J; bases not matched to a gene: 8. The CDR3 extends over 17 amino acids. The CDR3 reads CASSVPASGSTYNEQFF. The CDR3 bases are TGTGCCAGCAGCGTACCTGCTAGCGGGAGTACGTACAATGAGCAGTTCTTC.

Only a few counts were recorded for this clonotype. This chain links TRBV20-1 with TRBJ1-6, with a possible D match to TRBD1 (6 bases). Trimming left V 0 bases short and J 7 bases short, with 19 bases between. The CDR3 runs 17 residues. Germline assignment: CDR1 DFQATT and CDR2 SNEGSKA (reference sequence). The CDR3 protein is CSARDPGKTGLNSPLHF. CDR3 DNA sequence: TGCAGTGCTAGAGATCCCGGAAAGACAGGCCTGAATTCACCCCTCCACTTT.

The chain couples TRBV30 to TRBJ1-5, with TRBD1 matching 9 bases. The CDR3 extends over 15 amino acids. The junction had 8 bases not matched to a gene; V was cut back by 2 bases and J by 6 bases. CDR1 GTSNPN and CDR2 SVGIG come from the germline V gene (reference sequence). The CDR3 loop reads CAWSSPGTGFQPQHF. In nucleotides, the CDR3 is TGTGCCTGGAGTTCCCCCGGGACAGGGTTTCAGCCCCAGCATTTT.

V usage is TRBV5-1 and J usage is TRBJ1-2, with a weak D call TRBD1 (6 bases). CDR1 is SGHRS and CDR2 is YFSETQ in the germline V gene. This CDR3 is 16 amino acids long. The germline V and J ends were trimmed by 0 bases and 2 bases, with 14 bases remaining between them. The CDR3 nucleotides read TGCGCCAGCAGCTTGGTCTCCCAGGGGCCCAACTATGGCTACACCTTC. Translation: CASSLVSQGPNYGYTF.

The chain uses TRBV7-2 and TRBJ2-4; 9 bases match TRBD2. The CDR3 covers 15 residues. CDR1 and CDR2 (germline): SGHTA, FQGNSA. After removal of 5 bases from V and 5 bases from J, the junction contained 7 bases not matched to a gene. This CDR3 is CASSISSGGQNIQYF. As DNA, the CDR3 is TGTGCCAGCAGCATAAGTAGCGGGGGCCAAAACATTCAGTACTTC. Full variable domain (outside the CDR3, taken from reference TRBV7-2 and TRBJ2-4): GAGVSQSPSNKVTEKGKDVELRCDPISGHTALYWYRQSLGQGLEFLIYFQGNSAPDKSGLPSDRFSAERTGGSVSTLTIQRTQQEDSAVYLCASSISSGGQNIQYFGAGTRLSVL.

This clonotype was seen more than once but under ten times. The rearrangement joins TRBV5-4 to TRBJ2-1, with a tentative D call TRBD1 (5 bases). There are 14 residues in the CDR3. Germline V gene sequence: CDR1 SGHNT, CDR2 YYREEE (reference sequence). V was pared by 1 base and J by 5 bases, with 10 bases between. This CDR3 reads CASSLYAGNNEQFF. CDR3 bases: TGTGCCAGCAGCTTGTATGCAGGGAACAATGAGCAGTTCTTC.

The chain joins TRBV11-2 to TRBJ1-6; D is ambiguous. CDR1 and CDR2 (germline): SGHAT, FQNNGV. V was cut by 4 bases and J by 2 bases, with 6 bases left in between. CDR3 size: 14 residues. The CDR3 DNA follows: TGTGCCAGCAGCTCCCCAGCCTATAATTCACCCCTCCACTTT. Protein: CASSSPAYNSPLHF.

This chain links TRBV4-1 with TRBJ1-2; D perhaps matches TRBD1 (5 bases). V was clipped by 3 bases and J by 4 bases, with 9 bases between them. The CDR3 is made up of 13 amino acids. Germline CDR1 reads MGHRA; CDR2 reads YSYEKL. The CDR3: CASSHWDFYGYTF. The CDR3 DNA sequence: TGCGCCAGCAGCCATTGGGACTTCTATGGCTACACCTTC.

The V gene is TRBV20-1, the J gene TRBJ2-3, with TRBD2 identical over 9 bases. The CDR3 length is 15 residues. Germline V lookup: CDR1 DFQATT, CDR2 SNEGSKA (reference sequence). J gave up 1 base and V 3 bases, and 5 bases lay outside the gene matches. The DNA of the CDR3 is TGCAGTGCTAGTGTGGCTAGCGGGGGCACAGATACGCAGTATTTT. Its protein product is CSASVASGGTDTQYF.

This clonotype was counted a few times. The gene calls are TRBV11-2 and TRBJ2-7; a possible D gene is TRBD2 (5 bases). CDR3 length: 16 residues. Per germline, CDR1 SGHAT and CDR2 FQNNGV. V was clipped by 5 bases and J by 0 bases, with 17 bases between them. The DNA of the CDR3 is TGTGCCAGCAGCCCCCTACTAAGGCGGGCCTCCTACGAGCAGTACTTC. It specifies CASSPLLRRASYEQYF.

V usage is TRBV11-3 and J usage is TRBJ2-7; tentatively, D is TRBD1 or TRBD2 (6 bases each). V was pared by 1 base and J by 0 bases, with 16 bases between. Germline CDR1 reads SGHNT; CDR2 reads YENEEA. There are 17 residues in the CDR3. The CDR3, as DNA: TGTGCCAGCAGCTTAGTCGAGAGGGGGGAAATCTCCTACGAGCAGTACTTC. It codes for CASSLVERGEISYEQYF.

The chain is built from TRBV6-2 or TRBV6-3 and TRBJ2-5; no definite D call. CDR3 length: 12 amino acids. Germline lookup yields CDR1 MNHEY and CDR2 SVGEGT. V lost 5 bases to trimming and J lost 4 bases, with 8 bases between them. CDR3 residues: CASSNSGETQYF. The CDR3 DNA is TGTGCCAGCAGTAATTCGGGAGAGACCCAGTACTTC.

CDR3 sequence: CASSLDRLNEQYF. The CDR3 bases are TGTGCCAGCAGTTTAGACCGGCTCAATGAGCAGTACTTC. The chain links TRBV27 to TRBJ2-5; D is ambiguous. The germline gives CDR1 MNHEY, CDR2 SMNVEV (reference sequence). The length of the CDR3 is 13 residues. V lost 2 bases, J lost 11 bases, and 15 bases lay in between.

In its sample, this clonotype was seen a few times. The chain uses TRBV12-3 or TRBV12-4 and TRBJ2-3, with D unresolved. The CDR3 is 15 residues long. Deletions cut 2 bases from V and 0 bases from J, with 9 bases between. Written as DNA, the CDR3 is TGTGCCAGCAGTTTAACGGCAGCGAGCACAGATACGCAGTATTTT. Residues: CASSLTAASTDTQYF.

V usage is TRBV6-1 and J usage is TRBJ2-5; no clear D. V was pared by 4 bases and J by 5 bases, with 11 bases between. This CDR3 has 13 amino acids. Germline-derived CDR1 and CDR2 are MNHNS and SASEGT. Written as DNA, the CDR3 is TGTGCCAGCAGTGCACGGATTCGGGAGACCCAGTACTTC. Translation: CASSARIRETQYF.

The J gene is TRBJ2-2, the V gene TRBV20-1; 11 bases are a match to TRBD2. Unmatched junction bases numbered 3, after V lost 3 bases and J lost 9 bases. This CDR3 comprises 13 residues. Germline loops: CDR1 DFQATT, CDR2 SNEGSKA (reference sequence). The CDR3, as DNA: TGCAGTGCTAGCCTAGCGGGGGGTCGGGAGCTGTTTTTT. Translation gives CSASLAGGRELFF.